The 11 T cell receptor beta chains reported below all come from one sample, sequenced in a study of identical twins. TCRdb ran MiXCR on the 5' RACE reads and lists one entry per CDR3 protein. The sample has about 460,000 distinct CDR3 sequences, 11% to 15% seen once. In addition, the sample was reused for a study of yellow fever vaccine responses in identical twins.

Sequencing input: CD4+ T cells sorted from blood. These receptors all stem from a woman in her late teens or twenties in good health.

This clonotype was found a few times. V gene TRBV10-3 combines with J gene TRBJ2-1; 8 bases agree with TRBD1. The CDR3 has 16 residues. Trimming removed 4 bases from V and 1 base from J; junction bases left unmatched: 6. Germline V gene data show CDR1 as ENHRY and CDR2 as SYGVKD. CDR3 nucleotide sequence: TGTGCCATCAGTGGTCCAGGACAGGGTTCCTACAATGAGCAGTTCTTC. Translating gives CAISGPGQGSYNEQFF.

This clonotype has more than one count but fewer than ten. The rearrangement links TRBV12-3 or TRBV12-4 to TRBJ2-1; no definite D call. The CDR3 is 15 amino acids. V lost 4 bases to trimming and J lost 3 bases, with 13 bases between them. The CDR3 coding sequence is TGTGCCAGCAGTTATCTAAGTAAGGGCTACAATGAGCAGTTCTTC. Translated: CASSYLSKGYNEQFF.

The J gene is TRBJ2-3, the V gene TRBV6-1, with TRBD2 identical over 11 bases. The CDR3 loop spans 16 amino acids. Germline V CDR1 and CDR2: MNHNS, SASEGT. J was trimmed by 3 bases and V by 5 bases; bases with no gene match: 7. The CDR3 loop reads CASSIKTSGKTDTQYF. CDR3 nucleotide sequence: TGTGCCAGCAGTATCAAGACTAGCGGGAAAACAGATACGCAGTATTTT.

This rearrangement joins TRBV7-2 to TRBJ2-2; 7 nucleotides agree with TRBD2. Germline CDR1 is SGHTA and CDR2 is FQGNSA. V gave up 0 bases and J gave up 0 bases; unmatched junction bases: 7. The CDR3 consists of 18 residues. The DNA for the CDR3 is TGTGCCAGCAGCTTAGCCGGGGGGTTCGCCGCGAACACCGGGGAGCTGTTTTTT. Protein: CASSLAGGFAANTGELFF. Full variable domain (remainder filled in from reference TRBV7-2 and TRBJ2-2): GAGVSQSPSNKVTEKGKDVELRCDPISGHTALYWYRQSLGQGLEFLIYFQGNSAPDKSGLPSDRFSAERTGGSVSTLTIQRTQQEDSAVYLCASSLAGGFAANTGELFFGEGSRLTVL.

This clonotype has a handful of counts. The rearrangement uses TRBV7-9 and TRBJ2-7; 11 bases fit TRBD2. Germline V CDR1 and CDR2: SEHNR, FQNEAQ (reference sequence). This CDR3 has 14 residues. Trimming removed 5 bases from V and 5 bases from J; junction bases left unmatched: 5. The CDR3 region is CASSTLAGVNEQYF. CDR3 DNA: TGTGCCAGCAGCACACTAGCGGGAGTTAACGAGCAGTACTTC. Using reference TRBV7-9 and TRBJ2-7 for the parts outside the CDR3, the full variable domain is DTGVSQNPRHKITKRGQNVTFRCDPISEHNRLYWYRQTLGQGPEFLTYFQNEAQLEKSRLLSDRFSAERPKGSFSTLEIQRTEQGDSAMYLCASSTLAGVNEQYFGPGTRLTVT.

This clonotype was observed a few times. This chain uses TRBV29-1 with TRBJ2-5; 9 nucleotides match TRBD2. V was clipped by 6 bases and J by 5 bases; unmatched bases: 7. There are 13 residues in the CDR3. Germline V lookup: CDR1 SQVTM, CDR2 ANQGSEA. CDR3: CSVQPGTSETQYF. The CDR3 region has the DNA TGCAGCGTCCAACCCGGGACTAGCGAGACCCAGTACTTC.

A few counts support this clonotype. The CDR3 here is CASSSGGRQEQYF. DNA of the CDR3: TGTGCCAGCAGTTCGGGCGGTCGCCAGGAGCAGTACTTC. The chain employs TRBV28 and TRBJ2-7, with unresolved D. From germline, CDR1 is MDHEN and CDR2 SYDVKM. This CDR3 is 13 amino acids long. With 4 bases removed from V and 7 bases from J, the gap between germline ends came to 14 bases. The variable domain in full, completed from reference TRBV28 and TRBJ2-7, reads DVKVTQSSRYLVKRTGEKVFLECVQDMDHENMFWYRQDPGLGLRLIYFSYDVKMKEKGDIPEGYSVSREKKERFSLILESASTNQTSMYLCASSSGGRQEQYFGPGTRLTVT.

This chain uses TRBV6-1 with TRBJ2-1; TRBD2 agrees at 11 bases. This CDR3 is 16 amino acids long. The V gene end was trimmed by 1 base and the J gene end by 8 bases; junction bases not matched to a gene: 7. In germline, CDR1 is MNHNS, CDR2 SASEGT. CDR3 in DNA: TGTGCCAGCAGTGAAGGTCTAGCGGGGGGCCTCTATGAGCAGTTCTTC. This translates into CASSEGLAGGLYEQFF.

V gene TRBV25-1 combines with J gene TRBJ1-2; D remains unclear. Trimming left V 6 bases short and J 4 bases short, with 18 bases between. This CDR3 is 15 amino acids long. Germline lookup yields CDR1 MGHDK and CDR2 SYGVNS. CDR3 DNA sequence: TGTGCCAGCAGCAGGACTTTAGTGGATATCTATGGCTACACCTTC. Protein product: CASSRTLVDIYGYTF.

This chain joins TRBV6-2 or TRBV6-3 and TRBJ2-5; no reliable D call. The CDR3 sequence is 11 residues long. Germline values: CDR1 MNHEY, CDR2 SVGEGT. V gave up 0 bases and J gave up 11 bases, with 7 bases separating them. The CDR3 protein is CASSYSPAQYF. CDR3 coding DNA: TGTGCCAGCAGTTACTCTCCGGCGCAGTACTTC.

V gene TRBV10-3 combines with J gene TRBJ2-7; 9 bases agree with TRBD2. The V gene end was trimmed by 8 bases and the J gene end by 5 bases; junction bases not matched to a gene: 13. The CDR3 covers 15 residues. Germline CDR1 reads ENHRY; CDR2 reads SYGVKD. The CDR3 region has the DNA TGTGCCATCCTATCAGGAGCTAGCGGGACTCACGAGCAGTACTTC. Amino acid sequence: CAILSGASGTHEQYF.